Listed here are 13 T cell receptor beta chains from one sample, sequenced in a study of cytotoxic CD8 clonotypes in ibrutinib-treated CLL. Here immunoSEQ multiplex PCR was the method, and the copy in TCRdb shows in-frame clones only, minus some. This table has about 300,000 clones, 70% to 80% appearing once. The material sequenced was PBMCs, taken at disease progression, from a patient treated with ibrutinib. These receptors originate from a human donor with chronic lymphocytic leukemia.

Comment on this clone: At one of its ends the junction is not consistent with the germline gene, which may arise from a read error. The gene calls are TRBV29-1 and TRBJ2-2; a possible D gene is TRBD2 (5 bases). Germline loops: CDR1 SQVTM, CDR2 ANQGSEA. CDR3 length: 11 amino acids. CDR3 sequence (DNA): TGCAGCGTTGCGCGTCCCCGGGGAGCTGTTTTT. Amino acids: CSVARPRGAVF.

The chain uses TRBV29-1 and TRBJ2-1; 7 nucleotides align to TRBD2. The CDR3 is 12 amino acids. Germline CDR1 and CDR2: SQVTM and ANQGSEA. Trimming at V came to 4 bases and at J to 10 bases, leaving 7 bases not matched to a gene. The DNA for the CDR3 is TGCAGCGTTGTGTCGACTAGCAGCGAGCAGTTCTTC. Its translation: CSVVSTSSEQFF.

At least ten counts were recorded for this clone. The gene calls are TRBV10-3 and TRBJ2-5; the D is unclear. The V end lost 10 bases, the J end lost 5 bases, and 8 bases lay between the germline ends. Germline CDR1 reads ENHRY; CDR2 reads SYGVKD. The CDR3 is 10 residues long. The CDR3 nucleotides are TGTGCCACCAGGAGTGAGACCCAGTACTTC. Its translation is CATRSETQYF.

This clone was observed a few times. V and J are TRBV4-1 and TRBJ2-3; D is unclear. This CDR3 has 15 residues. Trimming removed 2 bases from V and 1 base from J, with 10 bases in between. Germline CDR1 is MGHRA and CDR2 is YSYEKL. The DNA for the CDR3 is TGCGCCAGCAGCCAACCATATCGGGGCACAGATACGCAGTATTTT. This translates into CASSQPYRGTDTQYF.

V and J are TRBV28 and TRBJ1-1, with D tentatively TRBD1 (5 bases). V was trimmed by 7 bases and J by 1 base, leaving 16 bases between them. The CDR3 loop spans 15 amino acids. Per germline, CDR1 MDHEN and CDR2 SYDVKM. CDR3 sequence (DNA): TGTGCCAGCACCTCAGGGTACGGTAGGAACACTGAAGCTTTCTTT. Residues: CASTSGYGRNTEAFF.

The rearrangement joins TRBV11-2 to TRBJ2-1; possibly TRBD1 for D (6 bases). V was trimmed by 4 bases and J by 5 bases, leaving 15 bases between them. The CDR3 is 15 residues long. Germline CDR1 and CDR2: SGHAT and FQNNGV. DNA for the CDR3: TGTGCCAGCAGCTCTAACAGGGCGACGCACAATGAGCAGTTCTTC. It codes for CASSSNRATHNEQFF.

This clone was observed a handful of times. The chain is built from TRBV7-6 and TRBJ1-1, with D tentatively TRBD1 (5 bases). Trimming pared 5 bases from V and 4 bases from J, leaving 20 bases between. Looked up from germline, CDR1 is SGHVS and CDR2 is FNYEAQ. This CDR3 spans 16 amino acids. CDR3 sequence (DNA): TGTGCCAGCAGCCTTAGTTTAGGGGAGGACACCACTGAAGCTTTCTTT. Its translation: CASSLSLGEDTTEAFF.

The CDR3 reads CASSVNRGSGNTIYF. Here the CDR3 DNA reads TGTGCCAGCAGCGTAAACAGGGGCTCTGGAAACACCATATATTTT. This chain uses TRBV2 with TRBJ1-3; 7 nucleotides match TRBD1. The CDR3 runs 15 residues. The junction had 5 bases not matched to a gene; V was cut back by 6 bases and J by 0 bases. Germline assignment: CDR1 SNHLY and CDR2 FYNNEI.

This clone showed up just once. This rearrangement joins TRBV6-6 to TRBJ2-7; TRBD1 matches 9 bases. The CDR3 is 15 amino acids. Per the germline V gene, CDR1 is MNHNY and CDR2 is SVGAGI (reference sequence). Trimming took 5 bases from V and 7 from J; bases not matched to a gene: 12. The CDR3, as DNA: TGTGCCAGCAGTCACCGGACAGGGGCCTTTGGAGAGCAGTACTTC. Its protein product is CASSHRTGAFGEQYF.

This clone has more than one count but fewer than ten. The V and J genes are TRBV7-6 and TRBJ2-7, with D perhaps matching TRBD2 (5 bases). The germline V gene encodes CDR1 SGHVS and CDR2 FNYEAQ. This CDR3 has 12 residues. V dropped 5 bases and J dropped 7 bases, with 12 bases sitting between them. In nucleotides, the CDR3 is TGTGCCAGCAGCACCGAGACGGGGGAGCAGTACTTC. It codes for CASSTETGEQYF.

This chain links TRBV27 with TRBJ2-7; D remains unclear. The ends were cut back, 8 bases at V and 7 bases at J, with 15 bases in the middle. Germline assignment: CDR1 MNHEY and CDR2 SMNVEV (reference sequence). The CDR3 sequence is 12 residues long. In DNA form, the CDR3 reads TGTGCCAGCTCCAAGCCCTCTTTGGAGCAGTACTTC. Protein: CASSKPSLEQYF.

The CDR3 reads CASSPGPIGDTQYF. The CDR3 region has the DNA TGTGCCAGCAGCCCCGGCCCGATAGGAGATACGCAGTATTTT. The chain employs TRBV2 and TRBJ2-3; D ambiguous. The germline CDR1 and CDR2 sequences are SNHLY and FYNNEI. This CDR3 is 14 amino acids long. The V end lost 6 bases, the J end lost 5 bases, and 15 bases lay between the germline ends.

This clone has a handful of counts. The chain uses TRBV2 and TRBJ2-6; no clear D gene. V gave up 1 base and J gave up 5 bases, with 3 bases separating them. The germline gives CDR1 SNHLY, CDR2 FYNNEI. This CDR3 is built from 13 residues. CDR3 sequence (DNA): TGTGCCAGCAGTGAAGTCTGGGCCAACGTCCTGACTTTC. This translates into CASSEVWANVLTF.